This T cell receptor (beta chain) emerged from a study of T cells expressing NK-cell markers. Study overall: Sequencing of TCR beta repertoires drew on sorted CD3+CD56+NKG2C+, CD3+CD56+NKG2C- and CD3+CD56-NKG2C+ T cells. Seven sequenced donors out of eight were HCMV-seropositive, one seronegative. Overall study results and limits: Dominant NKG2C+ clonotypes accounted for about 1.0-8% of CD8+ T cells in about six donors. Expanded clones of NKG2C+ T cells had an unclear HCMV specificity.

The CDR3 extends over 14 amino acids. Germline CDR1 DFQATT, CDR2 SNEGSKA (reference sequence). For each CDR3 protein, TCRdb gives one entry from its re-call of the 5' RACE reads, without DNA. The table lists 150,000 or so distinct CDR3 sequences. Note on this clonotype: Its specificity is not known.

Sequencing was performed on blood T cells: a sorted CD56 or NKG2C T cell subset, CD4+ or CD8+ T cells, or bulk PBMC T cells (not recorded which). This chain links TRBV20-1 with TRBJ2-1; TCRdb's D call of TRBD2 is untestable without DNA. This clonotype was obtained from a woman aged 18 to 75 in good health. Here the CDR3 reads CSASGRAGGNEQFF.